What follows is one T cell receptor beta chain and its context. The target antigen is unknown. Trimming took 6 bases from V and 3 from J, leaving 15 bases between them. In germline, CDR1 is KGHSH, CDR2 LQKENI. The CDR3 has 15 residues. The source of the sample is a study of T cell responses to AZD1222 COVID-19 vaccine. General study findings and limits: Baseline seropositives among AZD1222 recipients totaled only 5 to 7.

Profiled with immunoSEQ multiplex PCR; TCRdb holds only in-frame clones, not every one. The table records some 120,000 clones, about 85% of them present only once. This specimen consisted of peripheral blood, obtained on day 0 of AZD1222 vaccination. The TCR comes from an adult in good health. The chain combines TRBV18 with TRBJ1-5; D uncertain. The CDR3 sequence is CASSNGQVINQPQHF. CDR3 nucleotides: TGTGCCAGCTCCAACGGGCAGGTAATCAATCAGCCCCAGCATTTT.